This entry describes one TCR beta chain. This sample was included in a study of control samples from healthy donors and cancer patients. TCRdb keeps only in-frame clones here, not all; method: immunoSEQ multiplex PCR. Of about 160,000 clones in the sample, 70% to 90% are singletons; the top ten hold 12%. V lost 0 bases to trimming and J lost 0 bases, with 10 bases between them. CDR3 length equals 16 residues. Germline assignment: CDR1 MNHEY and CDR2 SVGEGT. This sequence was found in a man between 25 and 39 years old in good health. The chain is built from TRBV6-2 or TRBV6-3 and TRBJ2-3; maybe TRBD2 (6 bases). The sequenced material came from blood. Written as DNA, the CDR3 is TGTGCCAGCAGTTACTCCCTAGCGTTAAGCACAGATACGCAGTATTTT. Protein sequence: CASSYSLALSTDTQYF.